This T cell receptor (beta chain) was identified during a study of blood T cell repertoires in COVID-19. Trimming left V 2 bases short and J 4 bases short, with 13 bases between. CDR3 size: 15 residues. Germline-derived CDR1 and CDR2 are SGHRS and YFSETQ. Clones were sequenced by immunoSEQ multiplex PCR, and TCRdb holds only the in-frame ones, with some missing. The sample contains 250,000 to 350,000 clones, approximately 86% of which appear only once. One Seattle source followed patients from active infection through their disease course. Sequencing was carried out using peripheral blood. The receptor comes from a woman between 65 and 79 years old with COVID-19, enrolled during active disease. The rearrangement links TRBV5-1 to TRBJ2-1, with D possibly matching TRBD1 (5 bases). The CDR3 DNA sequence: TGCGCCAGCAGCTTCGGCCCAGGGCTATACAATGAGCAGTTCTTC. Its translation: CASSFGPGLYNEQFF.